Below are 3 T cell receptor beta chains sequenced from a single sample in a study of CD8+ T cells in alopecia areata. RNA, once extracted, was reverse transcribed into cDNA for use as the sequencing template. Generated by immunoSEQ multiplex PCR, the TCRdb table keeps only in-frame clones and is missing some. The repertoire has more than 95,000 clones, about 54% of them found once; the top ten carry roughly 30%. Described treatment: oral pan-JAK inhibitor, 5-10 mg twice daily. The sequencing used CD8+ T cells sorted from blood, collected at week 4, from a patient treated with tofacitinib. The receptors here all came from a human donor with alopecia areata.

The chain has TRBV29-1 and TRBJ1-2; no definite D call. This CDR3 spans 15 amino acids. The V gene lost 4 bases and the J gene lost 4 bases, with 19 bases spanning the gap. Germline assignment: CDR1 SQVTM and CDR2 ANQGSEA. Here the CDR3 DNA reads TGCAGCGTTGTCCTAACAGAGTCGGTAGGCTATGGCTACACCTTC. Translation gives CSVVLTESVGYGYTF.

V gene TRBV4-3 combines with J gene TRBJ2-7; maybe TRBD1 (5 bases). Germline V CDR1 and CDR2: LGHNA, YSLEER. V lost 0 bases, J lost 2 bases, and 20 bases lay in between. This CDR3 spans 18 amino acids. CDR3 sequence reads: CASSQERAGRTATYEQYF. The CDR3 region has the DNA TGCGCCAGCAGCCAAGAAAGAGCAGGGCGAACCGCCACCTACGAGCAGTACTTC.

This sequence joins TRBV15 and TRBJ1-2; D is unclear. This CDR3 is built from 12 residues. V lost 6 bases and J lost 4, with 9 bases in between. The germline gives CDR1 LNHNV, CDR2 YYDKDF (reference sequence). CDR3 region: CATRGQPYGYTF. The CDR3 nucleotides read TGTGCCACCAGAGGGCAACCCTATGGCTACACCTTC.